The sequence of this TCR beta chain was determined in a study of beta chain features in type 1 diabetes. Germline V gives CDR1 SEHNR, CDR2 FQNEAQ (reference sequence). This CDR3 spans 16 amino acids. Between the trimmed V and J ends, which lost 3 bases and 0 bases, there was a span of 12 bases. This clone was seen many times. Using CD45RO/CCR7/CD25/CD127/CD95/CD27, CD4+ naive, central memory, regulatory and stem cell-like memory cells were sorted. Sort purity for all populations was recorded as exceeding 98%. Reverse transcription of all isolated RNA meant that expressed TCRB transcripts were sequenced. The assay was immunoSEQ multiplex PCR, and TCRdb's table has in-frame clones only and misses some. Here the sample spans under 800,000 clones, less than 20% being singletons.

This chain links TRBV7-9 with TRBJ2-1; possible D gene TRBD2, 6 bases. The sequenced sample was naive CD4+ T cells from blood. The origin of this receptor is a man aged 18-30 years in good health. The DNA of the CDR3 is TGTGCCAGCAGCTTTGGGACGGACTACTCCTACAATGAGCAGTTCTTC. This codes for CASSFGTDYSYNEQFF.